The sequence of this TCR beta chain was determined in a study of cytomegalovirus exposure and HLA in healthy donors. Study-wide background: Earlier findings included about 120 million unique TCR beta sequences obtained from about 180 million T cells. Of over 350 genotyped donors, 81% grouped in the Caucasian-associated ancestry cluster. Findings of the study overall: Apart from CMV serostatus, no immune exposure information was available.

The primer mix had 60 Vbeta and 13 Jbeta primers. Sequencing used immunoSEQ multiplex PCR; TCRdb keeps in-frame clones, though not all of them. Counted here are about 220,000 clones, about four fifths occurring once; the ten biggest clones make up approximately 6.5%. Comment on this clone: Its antigen is currently unknown.

Looked up from germline, CDR1 is SNHLY and CDR2 is FYNNEI. V was cut by 2 bases and J by 6 bases, with 19 bases left in between. The CDR3 is 16 amino acids. This TCR came from a man between 35 and 55 years old in good health and CMV-seropositive. Sequencing was performed on PBMCs. The V and J genes are TRBV2 and TRBJ1-2; D is ambiguous. This CDR3 reads CASSEPSTGSGNGYTF. CDR3 DNA: TGTGCCAGCAGTGAACCTTCGACTGGGAGTGGCAATGGCTACACCTTC.